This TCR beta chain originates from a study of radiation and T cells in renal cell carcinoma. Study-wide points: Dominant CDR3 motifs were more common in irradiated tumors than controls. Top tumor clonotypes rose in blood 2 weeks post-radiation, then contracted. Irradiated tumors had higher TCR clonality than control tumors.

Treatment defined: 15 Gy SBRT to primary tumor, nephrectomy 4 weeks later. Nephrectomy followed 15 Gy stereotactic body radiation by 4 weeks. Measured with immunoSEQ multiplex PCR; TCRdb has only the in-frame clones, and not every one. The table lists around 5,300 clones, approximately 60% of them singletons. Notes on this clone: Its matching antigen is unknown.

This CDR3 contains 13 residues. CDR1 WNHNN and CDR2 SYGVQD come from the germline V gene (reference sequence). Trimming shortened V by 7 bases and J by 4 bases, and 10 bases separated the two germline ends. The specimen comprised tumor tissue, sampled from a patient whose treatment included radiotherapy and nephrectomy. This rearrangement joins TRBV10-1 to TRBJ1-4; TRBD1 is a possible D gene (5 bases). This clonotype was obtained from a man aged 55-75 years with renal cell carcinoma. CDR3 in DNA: TGCGCCAGCACCGGACATCTTAATGAAAAACTGTTTTTT. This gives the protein CASTGHLNEKLFF.